This entry concerns a single T cell receptor beta chain. Its antigen specificity is not known. No base quality values were provided; no much bigger clone lies one nucleotide off. There are 15 amino acids in the CDR3, from cysteine to phenylalanine inclusive. Here the CDR3 DNA is all that survives: 45 bases in frame from base 1. CDR1 KGHSH and CDR2 LQKENI were looked up in the germline V gene. Unmatched junction bases come to 0, with V trimmed by 3 bases and J by 1 base. The sample is drawn from a study of OX40 agonist ivuxolimab in advanced cancers. Describing the broader study: Ivuxolimab was an agonistic, fully human IgG2 monoclonal antibody directed against OX40 (CD134), a costimulatory receptor. The point of sequencing TCRbeta in the periphery was to test whether ivuxolimab changed TCR sequence diversity and drove clonal T-cell expansion. Patients were allowed to have had prior anti-PD-1, anti-PD-L1 or anti-CTLA-4 therapy, and more than 30% of the dose-escalation patients had previously received checkpoint inhibitors. Intravenous ivuxolimab was administered to patients every 2 weeks at six dose levels: 0.01, 0.1, 0.3, 1.5, 3 and 10 mg/kg. Partial responses occurred in three dose-escalation patients, of whom one had hepatocellular carcinoma and two had cutaneous melanoma. The monotherapy dose-escalation portion (N of about 57 patients) of the phase I ivuxolimab trial is reported in the paper. Of the approximately 54 patients in dose escalation, around 19 had hepatocellular carcinoma, some 15 had melanoma, 9 had renal cell carcinoma and 9 had head and neck cancer. In the dose-escalation cohort, 65% to 85% of patients were male, and the mean age was approximately 60 years with a range of about 20 to 79.

The trial excluded patients who had a history of autoimmune disease or were on systemic immunosuppression. In every dose cohort, peripheral blood was drawn for TCR sequencing at baseline, cycle 4 day 1, and cycle 7 day 1. Samples came from an open-label, multicenter, first-in-human phase I dose-escalation trial of ivuxolimab. Adults with locally advanced or metastatic melanoma, renal cell, hepatocellular, or head and neck squamous cell carcinoma were enrolled in the trial. Before TCR sequencing, CD4+ T cells and CD8+ T cells were sorted from peripheral blood as separate populations. For sequencing of the TCRbeta CDR3 region, genomic DNA was extracted from the sorted cells. The immunoSEQ Assay was used for sequencing of TCRbeta CDR3 regions. TCRdb holds this immuneACCESS table with in-frame rearrangements only. Some clones are missing; in checked studies, unresolved V genes explain under half, and the rest has no known cause. The sample table shows roughly 130,000 clones, and just over 90% are seen once. The top ten constitute approximately 0.15% of the sample.

What the work shows at the level of the full study, not this receptor alone: In the 0.1-3.0 mg/kg groups, partial responders were among the patients with the lowest normalized peripheral clonal expansion, particularly in CD8+ T cells. After ivuxolimab, CD8+ T cells had more expanded clones than CD4+ T cells on average. Low levels of normalized T-cell clonal expansion were also seen in some patients who did not respond. At doses from 0.1 to 3.0 mg/kg, clonal expansion was seen in both CD4+ and CD8+ blood T cells between baseline and week 6. The antigen specificity of the peripheral T cells that underwent clonal expansion was not determined.

This specimen consisted of CD4+ or CD8+ T cells sorted from blood, obtained in a trial of the OX40 agonist ivuxolimab. This chain is built from TRBV18 and TRBJ2-7; 13 bases in the middle match TRBD2. The TCR was taken from an adult with an advanced solid tumor such as melanoma, head and neck, liver or kidney cancer. The sequenced DNA: TGTGCCAGCTCACCGGGACTAGCGGGATCCTACGAGCAGTACTTC. It encodes CASSPGLAGSYEQYF.